This T cell receptor (beta chain) comes out of a study of T cell clonotyping in hematopoietic cell transplantation. The protocol was immunoSEQ multiplex PCR, while the TCRdb copy is restricted to in-frame clones and leaves out a portion. The data contain 10,000 to 15,000 clones, 70% to 80% of them seen just once; the ten biggest clones take up 14% to 15%. This CDR3 has 13 residues. Germline V gene sequence: CDR1 MDHEN, CDR2 SYDVKM. Deletions cut 5 bases from V and 4 bases from J, with 11 bases between. Points on this clone: Its target is not known.

Study results and caveats: Without cell sorting, CD4 versus CD8 contributions remain unresolved. Recipient TCR diversity dropped after transplant; expanded clonotypes rose from day 30 to 180.

Sequences were derived from peripheral blood mononuclear cells, sampled 180 days after allogeneic stem cell transplant. This clonotype originated in a male patient aged 55-69 years who had an allogeneic stem cell transplant from an unrelated donor, so the T cells may come from the graft donor. Some clones in this sample may be carry-over from other donors' samples. The chain has TRBV28 and TRBJ1-2, with D perhaps TRBD1 (6 bases). In DNA form, the CDR3 reads TGTGCCAGCAGTACAGGGTTTGGCTATGGCTACACCTTC. It encodes CASSTGFGYGYTF.